The 7 T cell receptor beta chains given below trace back to one sample, sequenced in a study of T cells after yellow fever vaccination. Via MiXCR, TCRdb re-called the 5' RACE reads, giving one row per CDR3 protein. The sample has under 150,000 distinct CDR3 sequences; 13% to 15% are singletons. Sequenced material: CD8+ T cells sorted from PBMCs, taken 5 days after the yellow fever booster vaccination. Receptor source: a man aged 18 to 29 who received the YFV17D yellow fever vaccine.

V is TRBV4-3 and J is TRBJ2-7, with D unclear. Germline CDR1 reads LGHNA; CDR2 reads YSLEER. Trimming took 4 bases from V and 2 from J, leaving 12 bases between them. This CDR3 comprises 14 residues. CDR3 coding DNA: TGCGCCAGCAGCCCCTTCGAAGGTCCCTACGAGCAGTACTTC. Amino acid sequence: CASSPFEGPYEQYF.

The rearrangement uses TRBV28 and TRBJ1-5; D remains unclear. Looked up from germline, CDR1 is MDHEN and CDR2 is SYDVKM. The CDR3 totals 16 residues. Between the trimmed V and J ends, which lost 4 bases and 1 base, there was a span of 14 bases. DNA for the CDR3: TGTGCCAGCAGTTCCCCCCTTAGGGAAAGCAATCAGCCCCAGCATTTT. It translates to CASSSPLRESNQPQHF.

DNA of the CDR3: TGTGCCAGCAGCTGGCTGCATCGCGGGACTGAAGCTTTCTTT. Translating it yields CASSWLHRGTEAFF. The chain has TRBV5-6 and TRBJ1-1; D not certain. This CDR3 spans 14 amino acids. Per the germline V gene, CDR1 is SGHDT and CDR2 is YYEEEE. V lost 3 bases and J 5 bases, leaving 14 bases between the germline ends.

The rearrangement joins TRBV5-1 to TRBJ2-3; 8 positions agree with TRBD2. Trimming cost V 0 bases and J 2 bases; bases outside gene matches: 5. The CDR3 totals 16 residues. The germline gives CDR1 SGHRS, CDR2 YFSETQ. The CDR3 DNA reads TGCGCCAGCAGCTTGGGTGCGGGGGGCCCCACAGATACGCAGTATTTT. Translating gives CASSLGAGGPTDTQYF.

The chain employs TRBV4-1 and TRBJ1-6, with D perhaps matching TRBD1 (5 bases). Trimming removed 4 bases at V and 2 bases at J, with 15 bases between. CDR3 length equals 17 residues. The V gene's germline CDR1 is MGHRA and CDR2 YSYEKL. In nucleotides, the CDR3 is TGCGCCAGCAGCCTACAGGCAGTTCTTACCTATAATTCACCCCTCCACTTT. Its translation is CASSLQAVLTYNSPLHF.

This clonotype came up a few times. The chain employs TRBV7-2 and TRBJ2-1; 9 positions agree with TRBD1. Unmatched junction bases numbered 12, after V lost 5 bases and J lost 7 bases. CDR1 is SGHTA and CDR2 is FQGNSA in the germline V gene. The CDR3 length is 16 residues. CDR3 coding DNA: TGTGCCAGCAGCCTACCATCGGACAGGGGTGGGAATGAGCAGTTCTTC. It encodes CASSLPSDRGGNEQFF.

The chain has TRBV4-1 and TRBJ2-7; perhaps TRBD2 as D (5 bases). Germline CDR1 reads MGHRA; CDR2 reads YSYEKL. The CDR3 consists of 15 residues. V was pared by 0 bases and J by 4 bases, with 13 bases between. Here the CDR3 reads CASSQEYGSGYEQYV. As DNA, the CDR3 is TGCGCCAGCAGCCAAGAGTACGGATCGGGATACGAGCAGTACGTC.